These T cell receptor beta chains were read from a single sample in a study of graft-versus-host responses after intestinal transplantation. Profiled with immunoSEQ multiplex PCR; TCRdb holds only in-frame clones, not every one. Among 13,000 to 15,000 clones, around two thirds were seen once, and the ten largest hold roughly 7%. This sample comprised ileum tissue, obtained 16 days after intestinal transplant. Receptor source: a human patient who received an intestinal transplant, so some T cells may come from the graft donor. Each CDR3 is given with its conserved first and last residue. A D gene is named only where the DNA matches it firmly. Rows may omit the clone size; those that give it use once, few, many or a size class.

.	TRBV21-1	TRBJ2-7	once	CASSVQGQGVSYEQYF	TGTGCCAGCAGCGTACAGGGACAGGGCGTCTCCTACGAGCAGTACTTC
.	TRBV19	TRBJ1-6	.	CASSTGLYNSPLHF	TGTGCCAGTAGTACGGGACTGTATAATTCACCCCTCCACTTT
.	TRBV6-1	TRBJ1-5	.	CASSWKQGFNQPQHF	TGTGCCAGCAGTTGGAAACAGGGATTCAATCAGCCCCAGCATTTT
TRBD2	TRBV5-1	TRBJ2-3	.	CASSSVPTLAGPTDTQYF	TGCGCCAGCAGCTCGGTCCCCACCCTAGCGGGACCCACAGATACGCAGTATTTT
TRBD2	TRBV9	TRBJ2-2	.	CASSVTSGGFGELFF	TGTGCCAGCAGCGTTACTAGCGGGGGGTTCGGGGAGCTGTTTTTT
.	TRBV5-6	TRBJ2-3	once	CASSLEVKLGSWGDTQYF	TGTGCCAGCAGCTTGGAAGTCAAACTCGGGAGCTGGGGGGATACGCAGTATTTT
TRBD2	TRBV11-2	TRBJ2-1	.	CASSSNGWSGGNEQFF	TGTGCCAGCAGCTCGAACGGGTGGTCGGGAGGCAATGAGCAGTTCTTC
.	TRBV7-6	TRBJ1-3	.	CASSLPTDLGNTIYF	TGTGCCAGCAGCTTACCCACAGATCTTGGAAACACCATATATTTT
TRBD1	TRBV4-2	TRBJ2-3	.	CASSQPGTGSAQYF	TGTGCCAGCAGCCAGCCCGGGACAGGGTCCGCGCAGTATTTT
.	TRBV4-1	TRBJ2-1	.	CASSQGKGSNEQFF	TGCGCCAGCAGCCAAGGAAAGGGGTCCAATGAGCAGTTCTTC
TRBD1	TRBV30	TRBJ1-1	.	CAWSRQGNTEAFF	TGTGCCTGGAGTAGACAGGGGAACACTGAAGCTTTCTTT
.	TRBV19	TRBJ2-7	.	CASSVDTGTRTEQYF	TGTGCCAGTAGTGTAGATACAGGGACGCGGACCGAGCAGTACTTC
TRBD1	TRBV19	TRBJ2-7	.	CAASQGPGYEQYF	TGTGCCGCCTCACAGGGGCCTGGCTACGAGCAGTACTTC
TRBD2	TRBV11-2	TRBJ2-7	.	CASSLDPILGLAYEQYF	TGTGCCAGCAGCTTAGATCCGATATTAGGACTAGCCTACGAGCAGTACTTC
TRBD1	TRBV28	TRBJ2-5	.	CASSLMDRGRETQYF	TGTGCCAGCAGTTTAATGGACAGGGGCAGGGAGACCCAGTACTTC
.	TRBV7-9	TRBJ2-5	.	CASSLDGSLTQYF	TGTGCCAGCAGCTTAGACGGTAGTTTGACCCAGTACTTC
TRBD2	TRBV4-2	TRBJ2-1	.	CASSQVELAINNEQFF	TGTGCCAGCAGCCAAGTTGAACTAGCGATCAACAATGAGCAGTTCTTC
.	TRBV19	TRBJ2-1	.	CASRPRRVPYNEQFF	TGTGCCAGTAGACCTCGTCGGGTCCCCTACAATGAGCAGTTCTTC
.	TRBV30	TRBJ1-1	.	CAWEIGRGVAEAFF	TGTGCCTGGGAGATCGGCAGGGGCGTTGCTGAAGCTTTCTTT
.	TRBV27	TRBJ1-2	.	CASRHIGANYGYTF	TGTGCCAGCAGACACATAGGGGCTAACTATGGCTACACCTTC
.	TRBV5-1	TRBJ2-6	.	CASSLGQPYSGANVLTF	TGCGCCAGCAGCTTAGGACAGCCCTACTCTGGGGCCAACGTCCTGACTTTC
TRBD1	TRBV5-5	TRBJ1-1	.	CASSSYTGVAEAFF	TGTGCCAGCAGCTCATACACAGGGGTCGCTGAAGCTTTCTTT
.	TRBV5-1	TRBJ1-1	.	CASSFGGEAFF	TGCGCCAGCAGCTTCGGGGGAGAAGCTTTCTTT
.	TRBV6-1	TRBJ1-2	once	CASSGPGLPNYGYTF	TGTGCCAGCAGTGGGCCGGGACTGCCTAACTATGGCTACACCTTC
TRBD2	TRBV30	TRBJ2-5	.	CAWSVLGLAVSETQYF	TGTGCCTGGAGTGTACTGGGACTAGCCGTGTCTGAGACCCAGTACTTC
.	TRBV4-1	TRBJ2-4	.	CASSQGGIAKNIQYF	TGCGCCAGCAGCCAAGGCGGAATAGCCAAAAACATTCAGTACTTC
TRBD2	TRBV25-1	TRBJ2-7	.	CASSETSGSYEQYF	TGTGCCAGCAGTGAAACTAGCGGGTCCTACGAGCAGTACTTC
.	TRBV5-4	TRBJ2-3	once	CASSRDTDTQYF	TGTGCCAGCAGCCGGGACACAGATACGCAGTATTTT
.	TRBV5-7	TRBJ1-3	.	CASPQDRGNRQSGNTIYF	TGTGCCAGCCCCCAGGATCGGGGGAATCGCCAATCTGGAAACACCATATATTTT
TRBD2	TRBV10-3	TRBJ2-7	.	CAISESSGSYEQYF	TGTGCCATCAGTGAGTCTAGCGGGAGTTACGAGCAGTACTTC
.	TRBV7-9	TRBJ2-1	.	CASSFPGVSNEQFF	TGTGCCAGCAGCTTTCCAGGGGTTAGCAATGAGCAGTTCTTC
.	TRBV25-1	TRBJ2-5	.	CASSIHRVQETQYF	TGTGCCAGCAGTATCCACAGGGTTCAAGAGACCCAGTACTTC
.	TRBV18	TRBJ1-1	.	CASSRGGNTEAFF	TGTGCCAGCTCCCGAGGGGGAAACACTGAAGCTTTCTTT
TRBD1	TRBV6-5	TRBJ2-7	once	CASSYFGQGRQYF	TGTGCCAGCAGTTACTTCGGACAGGGCAGGCAGTACTTC
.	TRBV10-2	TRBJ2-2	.	CASRANKNTGELFF	TGCGCCAGCAGGGCAAACAAGAACACCGGGGAGCTGTTTTTT
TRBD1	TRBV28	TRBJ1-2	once	CARPGTDNYGYTF	TGTGCCAGACCCGGGACAGATAACTATGGCTACACCTTC
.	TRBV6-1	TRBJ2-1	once	CASSGTGRFYNEQFF	TGTGCCAGCAGTGGAACAGGGAGATTCTACAATGAGCAGTTCTTC
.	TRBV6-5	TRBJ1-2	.	CASSAGTLGGYTF	TGTGCCAGCAGCGCCGGGACACTGGGTGGCTACACCTTC
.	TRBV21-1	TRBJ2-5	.	CASSKAGTSGRQETQYF	TGTGCCAGCAGCAAGGCCGGGACTAGCGGGAGACAGGAGACCCAGTACTTC
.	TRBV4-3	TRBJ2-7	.	CASSQDLALYEQYF	TGCGCCAGCAGCCAAGATCTGGCCCTCTACGAGCAGTACTTC
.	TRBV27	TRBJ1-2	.	CASSFAGGGYGYTF	TGTGCCAGCAGTTTTGCCGGGGGTGGCTATGGCTACACCTTC
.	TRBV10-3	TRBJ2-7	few	CAISEGAEQYF	TGTGCCATCAGTGAGGGGGCCGAGCAGTACTTC
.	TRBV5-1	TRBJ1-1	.	CASSLTVMNTEAFF	TGCGCCAGCAGCTTGACAGTTATGAACACTGAAGCTTTCTTT
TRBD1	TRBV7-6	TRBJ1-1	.	CASSLDPGGGTEAFF	TGTGCCAGCAGCTTAGATCCAGGGGGCGGTACTGAAGCTTTCTTT
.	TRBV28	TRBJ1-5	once	CASSLIRYQPQHF	TGTGCCAGCAGTCTTATCAGGTATCAGCCCCAGCATTTT
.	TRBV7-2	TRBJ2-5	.	CASSLWRDRETQYF	TGTGCCAGCAGCTTATGGCGGGATAGGGAGACCCAGTACTTC
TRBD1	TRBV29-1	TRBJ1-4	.	CSAESGTGPEKLFF	TGCAGCGCCGAGTCTGGGACAGGTCCTGAAAAACTGTTTTTT
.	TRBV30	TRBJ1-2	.	CAWSSDSLLGYTF	TGTGCCTGGAGTTCGGACAGCCTATTAGGCTACACCTTC
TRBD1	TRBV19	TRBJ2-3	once	CASSIVGQGWTTQYF	TGTGCCAGTAGTATAGTGGGACAGGGGTGGACTACGCAGTATTTT
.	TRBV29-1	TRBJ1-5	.	CSATRAPRDQPQHF	TGCAGCGCGACCCGGGCCCCCAGGGATCAGCCCCAGCATTTT
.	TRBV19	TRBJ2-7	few	CASSPQGGYEQYF	TGTGCCAGTAGTCCCCAGGGGGGCTACGAGCAGTACTTC
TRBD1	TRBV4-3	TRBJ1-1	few	CASSQEVGDSTITEAFF	TGCGCCAGCAGCCAAGAGGTAGGGGACAGTACAATAACTGAAGCTTTCTTT
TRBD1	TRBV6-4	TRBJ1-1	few	CASSQQGGVFDTEAFF	TGTGCCAGCAGTCAACAGGGGGGGGTTTTCGACACTGAAGCTTTCTTT
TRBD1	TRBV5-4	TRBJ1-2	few	CASSFLGQGASGYTF	TGTGCCAGCAGCTTTCTGGGACAGGGGGCGAGTGGCTACACCTTC
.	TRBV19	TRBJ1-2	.	CASSTPTGVNYGYTF	TGTGCCAGTAGTACCCCGACAGGCGTAAACTATGGCTACACCTTC
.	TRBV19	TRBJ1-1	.	CASSTPGGMNTEAFF	TGTGCCAGTAGTACCCCAGGAGGCATGAACACTGAAGCTTTCTTT
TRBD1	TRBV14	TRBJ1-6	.	CASSQDTGGFSPLHF	TGTGCCAGCAGCCAAGATACAGGGGGCTTCTCACCCCTCCACTTT
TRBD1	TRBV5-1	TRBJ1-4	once	CASSVQGAEEKLFF	TGCGCCAGCAGCGTACAGGGGGCTGAGGAAAAACTGTTTTTT
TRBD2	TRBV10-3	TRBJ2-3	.	CAISESGRGAEDTQYF	TGTGCCATCAGTGAGAGCGGGCGGGGGGCGGAAGATACGCAGTATTTT